One T cell receptor (beta chain) is described in this entry. The data are from a study of memory CD8 T cells in hepatitis C reinfection. Germline trimming cut 3 bases from V and 2 bases from J; bases unmatched to any gene: 5. This CDR3 has 15 residues. CDR1 is MRHNA, CDR2 SNTAGT, per germline. Sequenced by immunoSEQ multiplex PCR; TCRdb stores in-frame clones only, minus some. The data show some 46,000 clones, roughly 89% seen once. Documented time point: late/post reinfection, 12 to 24 weeks after detection. The sorted cells went straight to TCR sequencing with no prior in vitro expansion. This receptor was identified in a man aged 18 to 29 with hepatitis C virus infection. The chain employs TRBV6-4 and TRBJ2-3; 7 positions match TRBD2. The sequenced sample was naive CD8+ T cells sorted from blood. The CDR3 DNA reads as TGTGCCAGCAGTGAGGGGCGGGGGAACACAGATACGCAGTATTTT. Amino acid sequence: CASSEGRGNTDTQYF.